The 5 T cell receptor beta chains below come from one sample, sequenced in a study of tumor-infiltrating lymphocytes in oesophageal squamous cell carcinoma. One entry per CDR3 protein results from TCRdb running MiXCR on the PCR reads. The sample comprises roughly 19,000 distinct CDR3 sequences, under 50% of which are singletons, and roughly 10% rests with the top ten. The source material was normal esophageal tissue next to the tumor. Receptor source: a male donor with esophageal squamous cell carcinoma.

The table lists this clonotype with a few counts. The chain is built from TRBV7-9 and TRBJ2-7; D ambiguous. The better agreement between TRBJ2-5 and the DNA end casts doubt on the J call. Germline V gene data show CDR1 as SEHNR and CDR2 as FQNEAQ (reference sequence). The CDR3 sequence is 14 residues long. As DNA, the CDR3 is TGTGCCAGCAGCTTAGTCCGTAATACGAAGACCCAGTACTTC. Amino acid sequence: CASSLVRNTKTQYF.

The V and J genes are TRBV7-8 and TRBJ2-4; D is perhaps TRBD2 (5 bases). TRBJ2-5 explains the end of the DNA better; the J call may be wrong. Looked up from germline, CDR1 is SGHVS and CDR2 is FQNEAQ. The CDR3 has 13 amino acids. The CDR3 reads CASSATRWETQYF. The CDR3 region has the DNA TGTGCCAGCAGCGCCACTAGGTGGGAGACCCAGTACTTC.

On this clonotype: This is likely a read error, given that the CDR3 carries no conserved phenylalanine or tryptophan at its end. The limits of the CDR3 on the DNA are not certain, so only TCRdb's listed CDR3 is given. The CDR3 region is CASSNRDRGGSPLHFGN. V and J are TRBV11-2 and TRBJ2-5; the table's D gene call, TRBD1, was not cross checked with the DNA. The CDR3 region is 17 residues in length, termini included. Germline CDR1 reads SGHAT; CDR2 reads FQNNGV.

By share of the sample, this clonotype is medium-sized. The rearrangement links TRBV12-3 or TRBV12-4 to TRBJ1-1; D ambiguous. CDR3 length equals 14 residues. V was pared by 6 bases and J by 1 base, with 12 bases between. CDR3: CASSPGIENTEAFF. In DNA form, the CDR3 reads TGTGCCAGCAGCCCTGGAATAGAGAACACTGAAGCTTTCTTT.

This chain links TRBV7-3 with TRBJ2-6; D gene uncertain. This CDR3 spans 19 amino acids. CDR1 and CDR2 (germline): SGHTA, FQGTGA. Trimming left V 1 base short and J 0 bases short, with 16 bases between. CDR3 protein: CASSLIPADPPSGANVLTF. DNA for the CDR3: TGTGCCAGCAGCTTAATTCCCGCGGATCCTCCCTCTGGGGCCAACGTCCTGACTTTC.